This TCR beta chain was recovered during a study of blood T cell repertoires in COVID-19. Looking at the study overall: The United States, Italy and Spain supplied acute and convalescent COVID-19 samples. T cells, B-cell-depleted T cells, or PBMCs provided the cDNA or gDNA that served as material.

In assigning cohorts, the study relied on participant-reported clinical history. In Cohort 3, a recovered donor had either two negative PCRs, clearance, or symptom resolution. The junction had 7 bases not matched to a gene; V was cut back by 2 bases and J by 5 bases. The CDR3 covers 15 residues. CDR1 LNHDA and CDR2 SQIVND come from the germline V gene (reference sequence). Assay used: immunoSEQ multiplex PCR; TCRdb lists only in-frame clones, some missing. The sample contains around 300,000 clones, around nine tenths of which appear only once. Sample: PBMCs or T cells enriched from blood (not recorded which). This TCR was sampled from a man between 25 and 39 years old who had recovered from COVID-19. V and J are TRBV19 and TRBJ2-7, with 9 bases matching TRBD1. The DNA for the CDR3 is TGTGCCAGTAGTATATACCGGGACAGGGTTAACGAGCAGTACTTC. This sequence encodes CASSIYRDRVNEQYF.